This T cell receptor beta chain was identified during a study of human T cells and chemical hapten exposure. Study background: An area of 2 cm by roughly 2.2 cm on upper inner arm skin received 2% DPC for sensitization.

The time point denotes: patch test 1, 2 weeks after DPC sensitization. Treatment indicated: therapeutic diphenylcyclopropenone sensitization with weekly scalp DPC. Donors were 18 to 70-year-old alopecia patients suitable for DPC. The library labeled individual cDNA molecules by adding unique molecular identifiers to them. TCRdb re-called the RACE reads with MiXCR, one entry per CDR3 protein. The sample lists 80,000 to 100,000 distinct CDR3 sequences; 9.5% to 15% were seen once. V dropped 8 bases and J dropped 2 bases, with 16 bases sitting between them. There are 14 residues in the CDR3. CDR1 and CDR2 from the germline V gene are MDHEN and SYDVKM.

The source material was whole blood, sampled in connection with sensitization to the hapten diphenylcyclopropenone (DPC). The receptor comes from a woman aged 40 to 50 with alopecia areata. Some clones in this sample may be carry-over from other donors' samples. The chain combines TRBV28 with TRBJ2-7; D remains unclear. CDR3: CASSITSLPYEQYF. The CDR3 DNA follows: TGTGCCAGCTCTATAACTTCCCTCCCCTACGAGCAGTACTTC. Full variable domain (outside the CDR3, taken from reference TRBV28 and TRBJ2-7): DVKVTQSSRYLVKRTGEKVFLECVQDMDHENMFWYRQDPGLGLRLIYFSYDVKMKEKGDIPEGYSVSREKKERFSLILESASTNQTSMYLCASSITSLPYEQYFGPGTRLTVT.